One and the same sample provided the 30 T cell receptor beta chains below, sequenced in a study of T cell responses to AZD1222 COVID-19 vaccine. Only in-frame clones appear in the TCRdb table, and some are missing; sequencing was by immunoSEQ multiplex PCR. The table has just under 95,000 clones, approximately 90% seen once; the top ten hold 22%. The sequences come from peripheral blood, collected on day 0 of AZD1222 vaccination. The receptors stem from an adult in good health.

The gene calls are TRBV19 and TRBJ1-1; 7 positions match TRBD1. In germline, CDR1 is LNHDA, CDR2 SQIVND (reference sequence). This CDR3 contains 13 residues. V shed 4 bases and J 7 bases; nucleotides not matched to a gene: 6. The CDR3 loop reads CASSNGQDDEAFF. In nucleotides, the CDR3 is TGTGCCAGTAGTAACGGACAGGATGATGAAGCTTTCTTT.

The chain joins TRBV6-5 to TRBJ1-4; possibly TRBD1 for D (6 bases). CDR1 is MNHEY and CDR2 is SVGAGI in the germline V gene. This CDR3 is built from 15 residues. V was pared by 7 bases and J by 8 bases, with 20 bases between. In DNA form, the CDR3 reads TGTGCCAGCATGACAGGCCAGAGGTGGAACGAAAAACTGTTTTTT. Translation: CASMTGQRWNEKLFF.

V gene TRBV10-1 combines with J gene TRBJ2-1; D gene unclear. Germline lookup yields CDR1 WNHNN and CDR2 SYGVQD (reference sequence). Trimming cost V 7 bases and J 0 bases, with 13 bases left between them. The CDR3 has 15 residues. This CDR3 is CASNPTRSSYNEQFF. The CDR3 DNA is TGCGCCAGCAACCCGACTCGCTCCTCCTACAATGAGCAGTTCTTC.

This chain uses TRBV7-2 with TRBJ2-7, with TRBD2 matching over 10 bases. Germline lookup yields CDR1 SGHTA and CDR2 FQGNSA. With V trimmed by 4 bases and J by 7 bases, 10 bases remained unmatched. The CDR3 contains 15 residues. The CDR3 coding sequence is TGTGCCAGCAGCTCCGCTTTTCTAGCGGGGGTTGAGCAGTACTTC. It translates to CASSSAFLAGVEQYF.

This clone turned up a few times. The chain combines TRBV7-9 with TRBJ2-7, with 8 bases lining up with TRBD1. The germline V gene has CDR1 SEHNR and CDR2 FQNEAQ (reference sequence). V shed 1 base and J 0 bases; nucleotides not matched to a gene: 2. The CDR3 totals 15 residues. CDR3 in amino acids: CASSLETGASYEQYF. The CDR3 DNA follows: TGTGCCAGCAGCTTAGAGACAGGGGCCTCCTACGAGCAGTACTTC.

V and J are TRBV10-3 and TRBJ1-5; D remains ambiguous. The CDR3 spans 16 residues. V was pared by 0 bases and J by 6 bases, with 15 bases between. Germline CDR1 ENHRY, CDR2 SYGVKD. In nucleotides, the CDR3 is TGTGCCATCAGTGAGTCGAGGAGTGGGGTAGGTCAGCCCCAGCATTTT. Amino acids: CAISESRSGVGQPQHF.

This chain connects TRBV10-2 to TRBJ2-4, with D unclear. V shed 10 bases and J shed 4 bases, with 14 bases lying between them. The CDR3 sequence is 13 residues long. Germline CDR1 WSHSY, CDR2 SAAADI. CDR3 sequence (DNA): TGCGCCACCTCCCGGTCTTCAAAAAACATTCAGTACTTC. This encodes CATSRSSKNIQYF.

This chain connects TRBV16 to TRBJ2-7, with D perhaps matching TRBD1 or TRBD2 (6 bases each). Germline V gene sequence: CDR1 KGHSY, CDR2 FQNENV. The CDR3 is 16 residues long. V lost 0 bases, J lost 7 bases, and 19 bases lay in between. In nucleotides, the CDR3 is TGTGCCAGCAGCCAATCAGGGGCCAGGGGAGGTAGAGAGCAGTACTTC. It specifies CASSQSGARGGREQYF.

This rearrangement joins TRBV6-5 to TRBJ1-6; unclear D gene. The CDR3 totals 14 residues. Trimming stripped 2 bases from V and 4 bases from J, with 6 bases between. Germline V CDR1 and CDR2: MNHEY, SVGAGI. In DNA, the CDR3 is TGTGCCAGCAGTTACGCCATATATAATTCACCCCTCCACTTT. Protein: CASSYAIYNSPLHF.

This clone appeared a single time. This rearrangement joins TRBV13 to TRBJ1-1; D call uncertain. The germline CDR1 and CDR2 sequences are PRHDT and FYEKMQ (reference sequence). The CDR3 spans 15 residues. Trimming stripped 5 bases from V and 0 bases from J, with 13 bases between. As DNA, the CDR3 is TGTGCCAGCAGCCTCCACCCTGGGGTGAACACTGAAGCTTTCTTT. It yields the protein CASSLHPGVNTEAFF. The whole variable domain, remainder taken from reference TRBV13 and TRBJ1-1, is AAGVIQSPRHLIKEKRETATLKCYPIPRHDTVYWYQQGPGQDPQFLISFYEKMQSDKGSIPDRFSAQQFSDYHSELNMSSLELGDSALYFCASSLHPGVNTEAFFGQGTRLTVV.

CDR3 amino acids: CAISDSGTGIFGYTF. The CDR3 DNA is TGTGCCATCAGTGATTCCGGGACAGGGATCTTCGGCTACACCTTC. The chain recombines TRBV10-3 with TRBJ1-2; TRBD1 matches at 9 bases. J was trimmed by 8 bases and V by 3 bases; bases with no gene match: 10. CDR3 length: 15 residues. Germline CDR1 is ENHRY and CDR2 is SYGVKD.

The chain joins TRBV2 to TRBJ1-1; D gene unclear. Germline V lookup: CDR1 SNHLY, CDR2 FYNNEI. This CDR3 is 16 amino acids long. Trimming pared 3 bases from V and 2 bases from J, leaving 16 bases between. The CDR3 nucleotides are TGTGCCAGCAGTGATCCGGGTCCTGCTGGAAACACTGAAGCTTTCTTT. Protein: CASSDPGPAGNTEAFF.

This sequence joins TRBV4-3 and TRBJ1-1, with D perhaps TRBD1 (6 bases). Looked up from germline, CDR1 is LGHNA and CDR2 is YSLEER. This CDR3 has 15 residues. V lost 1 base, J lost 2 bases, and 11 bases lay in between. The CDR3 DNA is TGCGCCAGCAGCCAAGGTACAGGGACAAACACTGAAGCTTTCTTT. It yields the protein CASSQGTGTNTEAFF.

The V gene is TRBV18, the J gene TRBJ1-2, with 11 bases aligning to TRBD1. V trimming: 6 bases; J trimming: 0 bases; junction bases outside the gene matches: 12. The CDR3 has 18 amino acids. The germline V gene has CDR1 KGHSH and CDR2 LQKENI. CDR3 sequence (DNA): TGTGCCAGCTCCGGCGAAGGACAGGGGGCCGAAGCTAACTATGGCTACACCTTC. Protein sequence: CASSGEGQGAEANYGYTF.

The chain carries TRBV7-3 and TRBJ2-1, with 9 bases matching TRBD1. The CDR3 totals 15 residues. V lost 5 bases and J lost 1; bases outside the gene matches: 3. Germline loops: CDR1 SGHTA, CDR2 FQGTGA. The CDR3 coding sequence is TGTGCCAGCAGCCTGGACAGGGGATCCTACAATGAGCAGTTCTTC. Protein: CASSLDRGSYNEQFF.

This CDR3 is CASREDKNGYTF. DNA of the CDR3: TGTGCCAGCAGGGAGGACAAGAATGGCTACACCTTC. J is TRBJ1-2 and V is TRBV2; D is possibly TRBD1 (5 bases). Germline V gene sequence: CDR1 SNHLY, CDR2 FYNNEI. The CDR3 length is 12 residues. V dropped 6 bases and J dropped 6 bases, with 11 bases sitting between them.

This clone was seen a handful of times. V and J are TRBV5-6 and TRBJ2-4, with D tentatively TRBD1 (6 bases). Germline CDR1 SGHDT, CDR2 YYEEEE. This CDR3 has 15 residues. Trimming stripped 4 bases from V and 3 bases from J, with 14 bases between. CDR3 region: CASSAWTDYKNIQYF. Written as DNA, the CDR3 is TGTGCCAGCAGCGCCTGGACAGACTACAAAAACATTCAGTACTTC.

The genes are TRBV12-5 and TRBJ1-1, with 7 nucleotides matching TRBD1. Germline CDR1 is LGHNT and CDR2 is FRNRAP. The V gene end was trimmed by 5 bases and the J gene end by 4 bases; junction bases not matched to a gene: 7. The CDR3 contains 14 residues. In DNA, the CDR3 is TGTGCTAGTGGTCACCCTCCAGGGGGCACTGAAGCTTTCTTT. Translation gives CASGHPPGGTEAFF.

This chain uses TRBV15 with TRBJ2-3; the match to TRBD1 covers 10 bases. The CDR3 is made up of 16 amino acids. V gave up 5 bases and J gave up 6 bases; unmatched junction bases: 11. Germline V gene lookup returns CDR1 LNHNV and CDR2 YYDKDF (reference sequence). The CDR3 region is CATSPAWTGGSDTQYF. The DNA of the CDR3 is TGTGCCACCAGCCCAGCGTGGACAGGGGGATCGGATACGCAGTATTTT.

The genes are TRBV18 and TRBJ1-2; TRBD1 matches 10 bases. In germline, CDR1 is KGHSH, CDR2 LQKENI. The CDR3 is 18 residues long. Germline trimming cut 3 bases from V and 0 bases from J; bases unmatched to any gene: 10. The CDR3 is CASSPTGTGVGANYGYTF. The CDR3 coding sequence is TGTGCCAGCTCACCTACCGGGACAGGGGTGGGCGCTAACTATGGCTACACCTTC.

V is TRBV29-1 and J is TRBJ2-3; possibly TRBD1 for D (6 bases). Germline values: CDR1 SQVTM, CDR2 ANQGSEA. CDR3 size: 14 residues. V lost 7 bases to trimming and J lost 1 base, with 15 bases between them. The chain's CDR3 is CSALGQGRTDTQYF. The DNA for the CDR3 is TGCAGCGCCCTCGGGCAGGGGCGCACAGATACGCAGTATTTT.

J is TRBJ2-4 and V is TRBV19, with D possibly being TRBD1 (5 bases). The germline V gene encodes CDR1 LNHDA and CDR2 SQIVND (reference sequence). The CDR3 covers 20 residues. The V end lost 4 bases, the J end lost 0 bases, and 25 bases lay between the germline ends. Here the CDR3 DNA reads TGTGCCAGTAGTACACGCCTACAGGCCTCAAGGTCCCTAGCCAAAAACATTCAGTACTTC. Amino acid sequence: CASSTRLQASRSLAKNIQYF.

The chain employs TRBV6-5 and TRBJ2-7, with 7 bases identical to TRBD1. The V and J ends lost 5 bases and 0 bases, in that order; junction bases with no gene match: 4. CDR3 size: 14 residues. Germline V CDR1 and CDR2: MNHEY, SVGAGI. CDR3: CASSNWDSSYEQYF. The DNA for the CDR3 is TGTGCCAGCAGTAACTGGGACAGCTCCTACGAGCAGTACTTC.

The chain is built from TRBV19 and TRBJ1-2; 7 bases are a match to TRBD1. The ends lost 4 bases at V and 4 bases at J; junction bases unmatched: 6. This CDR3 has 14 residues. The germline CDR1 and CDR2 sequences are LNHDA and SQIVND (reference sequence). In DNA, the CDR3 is TGTGCCAGTAGTAGGGGGGACAGCTCCTATGGCTACACCTTC. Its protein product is CASSRGDSSYGYTF.

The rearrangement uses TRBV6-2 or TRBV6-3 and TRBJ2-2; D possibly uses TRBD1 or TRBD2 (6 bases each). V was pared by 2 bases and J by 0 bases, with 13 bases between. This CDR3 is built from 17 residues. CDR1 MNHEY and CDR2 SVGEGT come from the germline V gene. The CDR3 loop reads CASSYNRGDTNTGELFF. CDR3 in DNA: TGTGCCAGCAGTTACAATAGGGGGGATACGAACACCGGGGAGCTGTTTTTT.

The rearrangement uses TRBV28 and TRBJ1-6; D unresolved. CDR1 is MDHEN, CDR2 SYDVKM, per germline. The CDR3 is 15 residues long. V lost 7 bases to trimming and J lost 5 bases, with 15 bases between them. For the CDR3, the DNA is TGTGCCAGCACCACGACCGTTTTGGATAATTCACCCCTCCACTTT. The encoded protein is CASTTTVLDNSPLHF.

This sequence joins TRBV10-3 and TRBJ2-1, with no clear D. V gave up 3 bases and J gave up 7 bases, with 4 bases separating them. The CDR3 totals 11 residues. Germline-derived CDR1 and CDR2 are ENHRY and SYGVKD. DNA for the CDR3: TGTGCCATCAGTGATAGGAATGAGCAGTTCTTC. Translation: CAISDRNEQFF.

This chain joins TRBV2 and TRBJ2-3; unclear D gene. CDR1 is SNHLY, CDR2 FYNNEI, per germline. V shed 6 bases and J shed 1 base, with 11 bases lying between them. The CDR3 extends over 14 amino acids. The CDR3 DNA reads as TGTGCCAGCAGAGCCACCGCGGGCACAGATACGCAGTATTTT. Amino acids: CASRATAGTDTQYF.

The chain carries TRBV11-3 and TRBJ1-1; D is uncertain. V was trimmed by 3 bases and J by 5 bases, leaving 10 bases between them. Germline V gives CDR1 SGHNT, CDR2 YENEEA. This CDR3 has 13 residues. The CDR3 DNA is TGTGCCAGCAGCTTCCGAGATGGTACTGAAGCTTTCTTT. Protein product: CASSFRDGTEAFF.

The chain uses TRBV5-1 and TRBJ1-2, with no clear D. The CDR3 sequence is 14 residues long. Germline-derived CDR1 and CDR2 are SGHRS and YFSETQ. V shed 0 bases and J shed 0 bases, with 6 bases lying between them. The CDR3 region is CASSLDPTNYGYTF. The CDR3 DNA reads TGCGCCAGCAGCTTGGACCCTACTAACTATGGCTACACCTTC.